A selection of T cell receptor beta chains follows, all from one sample in a study of shared clonotypes between healthy human individuals. Clones were sequenced by immunoSEQ multiplex PCR, and TCRdb holds only the in-frame ones, with some missing. The table lists about 2 million clones, roughly 94% of them singletons, with 0.13% in the top ten. The sequencing sample was made of naive CD4+ T cells sorted from blood. These receptors were collected from a man aged 18 to 35 in good health. The CDR3 runs from the conserved cysteine through the conserved F or W. The D gene is left open where the match is weak. Clone size, where shown, is once, few, many, or a class for clones that have expanded.

>TRBV28|NA|NA|TRBJ1-5
TGTGCCAGCAGTCCATGGGTACGGGACAGCAATCAGCCCCAGCATTTT
CASSPWVRDSNQPQHF
>TRBV7-9|NA|TRBD2|TRBJ2-2
TGTGCCAGCAGCCGACTAGCGGGGAACACCGGGGAGCTGTTTTTT
CASSRLAGNTGELFF
>TRBV5-1|once|NA|TRBJ2-7
TGCGCCAGCAGCTTGGATTTGGCAGGGTCATACGAGCAGTACTTC
CASSLDLAGSYEQYF
>TRBV30|NA|NA|TRBJ2-3
TGTGCCTGGACCCATGGAGGGGTCGGGGATACGCAGTATTTT
CAWTHGGVGDTQYF
>TRBV18|once|NA|TRBJ2-5
TGTGCCAGCTCACCACCGAGTCAGGGGGGGACCCAGTACTTC
CASSPPSQGGTQYF
>TRBV14|NA|NA|TRBJ1-5
TGTGCCAGCAGCCAAGATTTGTTTGGGGACTTAACTCAGCCCCAGCATTTT
CASSQDLFGDLTQPQHF
>TRBV9|NA|NA|TRBJ2-2
TGTGCCAGCAGCCGAGGGGATAGGGTCGGGGAGCTGTTTTTT
CASSRGDRVGELFF
>TRBV28|once|TRBD2|TRBJ2-3
TGTGCCAGCAGTTCACCAATTCTAGCGGGGGGGCGCACAGATACGCAGTATTTT
CASSSPILAGGRTDTQYF
>TRBV5-1|NA|NA|TRBJ2-7
TGCGCCAGCAGCTGGAGTGGAGGGCTCGACGGGGAGCAGTACTTC
CASSWSGGLDGEQYF
>TRBV30|once|TRBD1|TRBJ1-5
TGTGCCTGGGGGACAGAATTTAGCAATCAGCCCCAGCATTTT
CAWGTEFSNQPQHF
>TRBV10-1|NA|NA|TRBJ2-7
TGCGCCAGCAGTGATAAGGCCCTTGGCTCCTACGAGCAGTACTTC
CASSDKALGSYEQYF
>TRBV10-3|NA|TRBD1|TRBJ2-7
TGTGCCATCAGCCCGGAGGGGACAGGGAAGGTCTACGAGCAGTACTTC
CAISPEGTGKVYEQYF
>TRBV18|NA|TRBD1|TRBJ2-7
TGTGCCAGCTCCCTAGGGGGCAGGGGGCCCTACGAGCAGTACTTC
CASSLGGRGPYEQYF
>TRBV19|NA|TRBD2|TRBJ2-7
TGTGCCAGTAGTATCGGGTTCGGGGGGTCTACCTACGAGCAGTACTTC
CASSIGFGGSTYEQYF
>TRBV30|NA|TRBD1|TRBJ1-1
TGTGCCTGGAGCTTTACAGGGGGTACTGAAGCTTTCTTT
CAWSFTGGTEAFF
>TRBV18|NA|NA|TRBJ1-3
TGTGCCAGCTCAACGGAGACTGCAGGGGTCTCTGGAAACACCATATATTTT
CASSTETAGVSGNTIYF
>TRBV19|NA|NA|TRBJ2-2
TGTGCCAGTGGCCCCTCCACCGGGGAGCTGTTTTTT
CASGPSTGELFF
>TRBV5-1|NA|TRBD2|TRBJ2-1
TGCGCCAGCGCGAATCCCGGGACTAGCAGCAATGAGCAGTTCTTC
CASANPGTSSNEQFF
>TRBV5-1|NA|NA|TRBJ2-3
TGCGCCAGCAGCGAATCTCACTCCCCCACAGATACGCAGTATTTT
CASSESHSPTDTQYF
>TRBV30|NA|TRBD1|TRBJ1-5
TGTGCCTGGAGTGCCGGGACAGGGGAAACTCAGCCCCAGCATTTT
CAWSAGTGETQPQHF
>TRBV9|once|NA|TRBJ1-2
TGTGCCAGCAGCGTAGGGGGGACTAACTATGGCTACACCTTC
CASSVGGTNYGYTF
>TRBV18|NA|TRBD2|TRBJ2-3
TGTGCCAGCTCACCACCGGCTAGCGGGGGGGATACGCAGTATTTT
CASSPPASGGDTQYF
>TRBV5-4|NA|NA|TRBJ1-2
TGTGCCAGCAGTATCATAGGGTTATGGGGCTACACCTTC
CASSIIGLWGYTF